These 7 T cell receptor beta chains were all obtained from the same sample, sequenced in a study of metastatic and nonmetastatic thyroid tumors. MiXCR was used by TCRdb to re-call the PCR reads. The profile shows 30,000 or so clones, around a sixth of them singletons. Thyroid surgery was preceded by no treatment in any patient. Specimen: blood. The receptor source for this set is a female donor with papillary thyroid cancer or a benign thyroid nodule (not recorded which). Some clones in this sample may be carry-over from other donors' samples.

This clone was detected ten times or more. As DNA, the CDR3 is TGTGCCAGCAGTTTACGGGGTGGGACCCAGTACTTC. It translates to CASSLRGGTQYF. V gene TRBV27 combines with J gene TRBJ2-5; the D gene is possibly TRBD2 (5 bases). Germline V lookup: CDR1 MNHEY, CDR2 SMNVEV (reference sequence). V gave up 2 bases and J gave up 7 bases, with 8 bases separating them. There are 12 residues in the CDR3.

This chain joins TRBV7-9 and TRBJ1-4; the match to TRBD1 covers 8 bases. From germline, CDR1 is SEHNR and CDR2 FQNEAQ (reference sequence). The CDR3 covers 14 residues. The V gene end was trimmed by 5 bases and the J gene end by 5 bases; junction bases not matched to a gene: 4. Here the CDR3 DNA reads TGTGCCAGCAGCCGCCAGGGGGCAAATGAAAAACTGTTTTTT. Amino acid sequence: CASSRQGANEKLFF.

V gene TRBV27 combines with J gene TRBJ1-5, with D unresolved. The CDR3 consists of 13 residues. Germline V gives CDR1 MNHEY, CDR2 SMNVEV (reference sequence). V lost 8 bases to trimming and J lost 3 bases, with 11 bases between them. This CDR3 is CASSRLYNQPQHF. The CDR3 bases are TGTGCCAGCTCCAGGTTATACAATCAGCCCCAGCATTTT.

Worth noting for this clone: At one of its ends the junction is not consistent with the germline gene, which may arise from a read error. The chain joins TRBV2 to TRBJ2-7, with D unclear. This CDR3 region has 12 residues. Per the germline V gene, CDR1 is SNHLY and CDR2 is FYNNEI. The CDR3 bases are TGTGCCAGCAGTGAGGGGTTTACCGAGAAGTACTTC. It is translated as CASSEGFTEKYF.

This clone is labeled as large. The genes are TRBV6-1 and TRBJ2-1, with 10 nucleotides matching TRBD2. Germline CDR1 reads MNHNS; CDR2 reads SASEGT. CDR3 length equals 18 residues. V lost 5 bases and J lost 5; bases outside the gene matches: 15. CDR3 region: CASSQLSSGTSVHNEQFF. The CDR3 nucleotides are TGTGCCAGCAGTCAATTATCTTCCGGGACTAGCGTACACAATGAGCAGTTCTTC.

This clone was seen a few times. The chain uses TRBV2 and TRBJ2-1; TRBD2 agrees at 8 bases. V dropped 7 bases and J dropped 11; count of bases not matched to a gene: 10. CDR1 is SNHLY and CDR2 is FYNNEI in the germline V gene. The CDR3 runs to 13 residues. The CDR3 sequence: CASTLERENKQFF. As DNA, the CDR3 is TGTGCCAGCACCCTTGAGCGGGAGAACAAGCAGTTCTTC.

This clone was recorded many times. The V and J genes are TRBV9 and TRBJ1-2; D is unclear. Trimming removed 1 base from V and 4 bases from J, with 8 bases in between. This CDR3 spans 13 amino acids. Germline loops: CDR1 SGDLS, CDR2 YYNGEE. The CDR3 loop is CASSVSDTYGYTF. The CDR3 nucleotides are TGTGCCAGCAGCGTATCAGATACCTATGGCTACACCTTC. The variable domain in full, completed from reference TRBV9 and TRBJ1-2, reads DSGVTQTPKHLITATGQRVTLRCSPRSGDLSVYWYQQSLDQGLQFLIQYYNGEERAKGNILERFSAQQFPDLHSELNLSSLELGDSALYFCASSVSDTYGYTFGSGTRLTVV.